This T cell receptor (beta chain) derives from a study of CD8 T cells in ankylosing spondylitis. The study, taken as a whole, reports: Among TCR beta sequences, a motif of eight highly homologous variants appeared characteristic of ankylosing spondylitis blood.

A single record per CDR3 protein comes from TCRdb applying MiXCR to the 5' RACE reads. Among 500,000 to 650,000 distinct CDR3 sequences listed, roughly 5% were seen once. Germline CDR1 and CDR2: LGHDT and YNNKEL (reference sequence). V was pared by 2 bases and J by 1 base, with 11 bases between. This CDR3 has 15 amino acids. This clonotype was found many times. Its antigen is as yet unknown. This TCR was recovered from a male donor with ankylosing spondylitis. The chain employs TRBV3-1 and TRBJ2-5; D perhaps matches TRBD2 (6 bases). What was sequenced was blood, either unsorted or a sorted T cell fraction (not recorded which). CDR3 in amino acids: CASSQFMGGQETQYF. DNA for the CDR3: TGTGCCAGCAGCCAATTCATGGGGGGCCAAGAGACCCAGTACTTC.